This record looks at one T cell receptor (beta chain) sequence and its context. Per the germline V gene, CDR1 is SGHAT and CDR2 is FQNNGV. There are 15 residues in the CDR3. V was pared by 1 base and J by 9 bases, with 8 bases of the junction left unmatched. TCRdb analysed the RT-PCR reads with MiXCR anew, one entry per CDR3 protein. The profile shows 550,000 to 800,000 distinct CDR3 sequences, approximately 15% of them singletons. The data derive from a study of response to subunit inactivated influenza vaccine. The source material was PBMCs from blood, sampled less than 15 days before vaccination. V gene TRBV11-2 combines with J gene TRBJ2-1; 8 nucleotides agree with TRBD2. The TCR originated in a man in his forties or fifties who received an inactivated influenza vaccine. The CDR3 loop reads CASSLAGGQWGEQFF. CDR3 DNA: TGTGCCAGCAGCTTAGCGGGGGGGCAGTGGGGTGAGCAGTTCTTC.